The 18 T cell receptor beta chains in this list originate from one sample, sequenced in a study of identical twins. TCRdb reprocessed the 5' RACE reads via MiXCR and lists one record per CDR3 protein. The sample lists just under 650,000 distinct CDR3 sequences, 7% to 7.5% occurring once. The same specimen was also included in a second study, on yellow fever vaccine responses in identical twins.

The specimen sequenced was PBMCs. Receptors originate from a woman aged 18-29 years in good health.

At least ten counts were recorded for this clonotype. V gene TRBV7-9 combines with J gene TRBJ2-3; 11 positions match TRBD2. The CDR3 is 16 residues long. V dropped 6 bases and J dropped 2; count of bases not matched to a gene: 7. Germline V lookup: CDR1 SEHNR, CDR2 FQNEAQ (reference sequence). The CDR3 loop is CASRSPGLAATDTQYF. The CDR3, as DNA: TGTGCCAGCAGGTCTCCGGGACTAGCGGCCACAGATACGCAGTATTTT.

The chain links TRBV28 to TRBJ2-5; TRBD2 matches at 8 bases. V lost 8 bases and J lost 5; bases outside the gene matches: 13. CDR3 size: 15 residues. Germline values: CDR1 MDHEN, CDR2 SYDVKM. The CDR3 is CASLDGGTRRETQYF. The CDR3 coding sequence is TGTGCCAGCTTAGATGGGGGGACTAGACGGGAGACCCAGTACTTC.

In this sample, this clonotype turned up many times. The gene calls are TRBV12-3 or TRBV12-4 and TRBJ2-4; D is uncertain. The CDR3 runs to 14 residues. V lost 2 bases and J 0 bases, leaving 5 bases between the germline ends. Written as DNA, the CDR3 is TGTGCCAGCAGTTTAACCCTAGCCAAAAACATTCAGTACTTC. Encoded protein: CASSLTLAKNIQYF.

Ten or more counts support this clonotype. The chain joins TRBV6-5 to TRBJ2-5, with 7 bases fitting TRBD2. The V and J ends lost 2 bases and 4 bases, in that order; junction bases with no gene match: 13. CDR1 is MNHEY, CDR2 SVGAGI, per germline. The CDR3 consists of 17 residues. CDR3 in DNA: TGTGCCAGCAGTTACGGGTGGACCGGCGGGAGAGGAGAGACCCAGTACTTC. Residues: CASSYGWTGGRGETQYF.

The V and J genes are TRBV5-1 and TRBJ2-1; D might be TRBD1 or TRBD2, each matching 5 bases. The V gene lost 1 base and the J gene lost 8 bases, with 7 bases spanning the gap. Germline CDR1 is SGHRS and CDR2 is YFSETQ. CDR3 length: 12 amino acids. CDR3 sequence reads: CASSLQGHEQFF. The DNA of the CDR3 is TGCGCCAGCAGCTTGCAGGGACATGAGCAGTTCTTC.

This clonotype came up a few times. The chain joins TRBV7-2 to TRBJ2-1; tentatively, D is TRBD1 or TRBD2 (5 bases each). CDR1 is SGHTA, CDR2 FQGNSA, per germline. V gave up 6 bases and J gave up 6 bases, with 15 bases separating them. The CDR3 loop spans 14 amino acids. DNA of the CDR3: TGTGCCAGCAGGTTCCGGTGGGGGTCCAATGAGCAGTTCTTC. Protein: CASRFRWGSNEQFF.

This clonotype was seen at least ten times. The CDR3 coding sequence is TGTGCCAGCAGCTTATCCTCTAGCTTCACCGGGGAGCTGTTTTTT. This translates into CASSLSSSFTGELFF. The chain employs TRBV7-2 and TRBJ2-2; weak D call: TRBD2 (5 bases). The V end was cut by 2 bases, the J end by 4 bases, with 11 bases between. This CDR3 contains 15 residues. Germline V gene lookup returns CDR1 SGHTA and CDR2 FQGNSA.

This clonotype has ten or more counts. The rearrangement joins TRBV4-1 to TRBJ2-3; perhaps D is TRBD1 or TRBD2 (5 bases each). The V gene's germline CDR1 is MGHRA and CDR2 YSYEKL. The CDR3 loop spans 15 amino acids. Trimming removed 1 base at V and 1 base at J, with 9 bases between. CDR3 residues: CASSQGGLGTDTQYF. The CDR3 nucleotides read TGCGCCAGCAGCCAAGGGGGGTTAGGCACAGATACGCAGTATTTT.

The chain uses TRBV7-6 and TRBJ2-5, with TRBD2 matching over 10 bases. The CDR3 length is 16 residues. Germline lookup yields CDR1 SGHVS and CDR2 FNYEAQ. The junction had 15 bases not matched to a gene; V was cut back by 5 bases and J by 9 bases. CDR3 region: CASSISFASGGGAQYF. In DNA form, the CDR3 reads TGTGCCAGCAGCATCAGTTTTGCTAGCGGGGGTGGGGCCCAGTACTTC.

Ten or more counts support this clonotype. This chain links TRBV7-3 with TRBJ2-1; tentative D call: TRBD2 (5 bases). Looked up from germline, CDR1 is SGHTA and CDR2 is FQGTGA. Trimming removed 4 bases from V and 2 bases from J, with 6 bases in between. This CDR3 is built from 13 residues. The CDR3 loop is CASSSAAYNEQFF. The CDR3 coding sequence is TGTGCCAGCAGCTCAGCGGCCTACAATGAGCAGTTCTTC.

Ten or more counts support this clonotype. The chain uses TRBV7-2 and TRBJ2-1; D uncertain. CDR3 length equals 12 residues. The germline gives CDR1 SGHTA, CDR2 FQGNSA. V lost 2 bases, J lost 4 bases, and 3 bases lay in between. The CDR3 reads CASSLKYNEQFF. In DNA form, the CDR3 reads TGTGCCAGCAGCTTAAAGTACAATGAGCAGTTCTTC.

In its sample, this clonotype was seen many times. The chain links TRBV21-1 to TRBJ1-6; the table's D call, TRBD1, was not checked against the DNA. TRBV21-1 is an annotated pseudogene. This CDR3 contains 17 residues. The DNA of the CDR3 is TGTGCCAGCAGCAAGGCGGGGGCGGCCTTCTATAATTCACCCCTCCACTTT. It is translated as CASSKAGAAFYNSPLHF.

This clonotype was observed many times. The CDR3 sequence: CASSLETDYNEQFF. The CDR3 DNA reads as TGTGCCAGCAGCTTAGAGACGGACTACAATGAGCAGTTCTTC. The chain couples TRBV7-9 to TRBJ2-1; D uncertain. Germline V gene sequence: CDR1 SEHNR, CDR2 FQNEAQ (reference sequence). This CDR3 contains 14 residues. Trimming took 1 base from V and 3 from J, leaving 7 bases between them.

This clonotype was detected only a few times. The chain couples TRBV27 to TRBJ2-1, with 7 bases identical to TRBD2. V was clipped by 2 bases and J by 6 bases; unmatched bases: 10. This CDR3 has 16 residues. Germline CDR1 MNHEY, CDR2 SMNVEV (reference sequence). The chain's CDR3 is CASSLRTRRGINEQFF. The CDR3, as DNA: TGTGCCAGCAGTTTACGGACTAGACGGGGGATCAATGAGCAGTTCTTC.

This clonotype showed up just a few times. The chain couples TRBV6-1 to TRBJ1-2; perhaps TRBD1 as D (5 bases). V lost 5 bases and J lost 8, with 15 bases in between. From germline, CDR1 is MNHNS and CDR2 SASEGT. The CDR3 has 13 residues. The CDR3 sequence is CASSPGGSGGYTF. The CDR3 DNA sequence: TGTGCCAGCAGTCCGGGGGGTAGCGGAGGCTACACCTTC.

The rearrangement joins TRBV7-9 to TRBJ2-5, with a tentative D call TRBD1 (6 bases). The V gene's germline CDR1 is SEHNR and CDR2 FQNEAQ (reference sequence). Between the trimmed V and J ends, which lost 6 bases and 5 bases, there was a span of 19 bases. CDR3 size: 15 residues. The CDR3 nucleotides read TGTGCCAGCAGTGTCTCCCCAGACAGGTTGGAGACCCAGTACTTC. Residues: CASSVSPDRLETQYF.

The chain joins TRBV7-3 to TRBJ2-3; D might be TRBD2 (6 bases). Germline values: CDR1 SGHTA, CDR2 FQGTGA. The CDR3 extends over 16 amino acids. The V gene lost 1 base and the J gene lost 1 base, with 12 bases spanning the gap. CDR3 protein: CASSLKVGGGTDTQYF. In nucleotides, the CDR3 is TGTGCCAGCAGCTTAAAGGTTGGCGGGGGCACAGATACGCAGTATTTT.

CDR3 loop: CASSAGLAVSYEQYF. CDR3 DNA sequence: TGTGCCAGCAGTGCGGGACTAGCGGTCTCCTACGAGCAGTACTTC. The chain recombines TRBV2 with TRBJ2-7; 11 nucleotides match TRBD2. The trim removed 4 bases at V and 0 bases at J, leaving 2 bases unmatched. Per germline, CDR1 SNHLY and CDR2 FYNNEI. This CDR3 has 15 amino acids.